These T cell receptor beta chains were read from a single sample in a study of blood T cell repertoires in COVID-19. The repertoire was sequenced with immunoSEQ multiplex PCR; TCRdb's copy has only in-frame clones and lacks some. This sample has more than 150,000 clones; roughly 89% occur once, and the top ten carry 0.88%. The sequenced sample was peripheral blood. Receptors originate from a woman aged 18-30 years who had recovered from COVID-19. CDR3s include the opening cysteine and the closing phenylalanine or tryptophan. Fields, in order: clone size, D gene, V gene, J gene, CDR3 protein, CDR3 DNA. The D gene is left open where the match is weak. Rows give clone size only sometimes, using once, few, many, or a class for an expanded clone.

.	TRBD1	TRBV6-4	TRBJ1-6	CASRKPRQGPNSPLHF	TGTGCCAGCAGGAAACCCAGACAGGGCCCCAATTCACCCCTCCACTTT
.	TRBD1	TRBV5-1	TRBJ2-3	CASSLLQGIADTQYF	TGCGCCAGCAGCTTACTACAGGGGATCGCAGATACGCAGTATTTT
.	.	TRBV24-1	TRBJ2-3	CATYHRDTQYF	TGTGCCACCTACCACAGAGATACGCAGTATTTT
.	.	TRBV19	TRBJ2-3	CASSIARRSSTDTQYF	TGTGCCAGTAGTATAGCCCGGCGGTCTAGCACAGATACGCAGTATTTT
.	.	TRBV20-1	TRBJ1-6	CSASLVQNNSPLHF	TGCAGTGCTAGTCTTGTACAGAATAATTCACCCCTCCACTTT
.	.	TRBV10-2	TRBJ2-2	CASSDPAGELFF	TGCGCCAGCAGTGATCCGGCCGGGGAGCTGTTTTTT
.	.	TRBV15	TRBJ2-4	CATSRADRLPKNIQYF	TGTGCCACCAGCAGAGCCGACAGGCTCCCCAAAAACATTCAGTACTTC
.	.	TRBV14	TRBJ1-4	CASSQDLRARGEKLFF	TGTGCCAGCAGCCAAGATCTCCGGGCGCGGGGTGAAAAACTGTTTTTT
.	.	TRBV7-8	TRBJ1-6	CASSSYEKGNSPLHF	TGTGCCAGCAGCTCTTATGAAAAGGGGAATTCACCCCTCCACTTT
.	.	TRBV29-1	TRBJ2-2	CSVVTGTGLGELFF	TGCAGCGTGGTGACCGGGACTGGACTCGGGGAGCTGTTTTTT
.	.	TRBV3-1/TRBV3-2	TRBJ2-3	CASSPDLAPSTDTQYF	TGTGCCAGCAGCCCCGACCTAGCTCCGAGCACAGATACGCAGTATTTT
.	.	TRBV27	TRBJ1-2	CASGGAAGYTF	TGTGCCAGCGGCGGGGCTGCAGGCTACACCTTC
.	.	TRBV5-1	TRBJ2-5	CASSLVVGETQYF	TGCGCCAGCAGCTTGGTGGTCGGGGAGACCCAGTACTTC
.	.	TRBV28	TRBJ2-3	CASKRAGSADTQYF	TGTGCCAGCAAGCGCGCGGGGTCGGCGGATACGCAGTATTTT
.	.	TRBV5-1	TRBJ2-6	CASSLAPSGANVLTF	TGCGCCAGCAGCTTGGCTCCCTCTGGGGCCAACGTCCTGACTTTC
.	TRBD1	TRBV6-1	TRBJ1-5	CASSLDRVQPQHF	TGTGCCAGCAGCCTGGACAGGGTTCAGCCCCAGCATTTT
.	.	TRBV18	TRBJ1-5	CASSPPGPNQPQHF	TGTGCCAGCTCACCTCCAGGGCCTAATCAGCCCCAGCATTTT
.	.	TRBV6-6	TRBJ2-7	CASSGGGWEQYF	TGTGCCAGCAGTGGGGGGGGCTGGGAGCAGTACTTC
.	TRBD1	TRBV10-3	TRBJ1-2	CAISELHRGHYGYTF	TGTGCCATCAGTGAGTTACACAGGGGGCACTATGGCTACACCTTC
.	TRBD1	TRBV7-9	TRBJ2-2	CASSPGTGDTGELFF	TGTGCCAGCAGCCCCGGGACAGGGGATACCGGGGAGCTGTTTTTT
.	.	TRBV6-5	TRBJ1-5	CASNGGLQPQHF	TGTGCCAGCAACGGGGGGCTACAGCCCCAGCATTTT
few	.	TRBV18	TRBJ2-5	CASSHTDQETQYF	TGTGCCAGCTCTCACACAGATCAAGAGACCCAGTACTTC
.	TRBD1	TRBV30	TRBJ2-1	CAWSGTGGAVDNEQFF	TGTGCCTGGAGCGGGACAGGGGGCGCGGTGGACAATGAGCAGTTCTTC
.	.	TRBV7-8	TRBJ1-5	CASSLSGYQQPQHF	TGTGCCAGCAGCTTATCAGGGTACCAGCAGCCCCAGCATTTT
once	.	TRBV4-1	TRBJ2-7	CASSHSAGSSYEQYF	TGCGCCAGCAGCCATTCGGCAGGGTCGTCCTACGAGCAGTACTTC
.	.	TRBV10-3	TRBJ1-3	CAISPLRSVASGNTIYF	TGTGCCATCAGCCCCCTGCGATCGGTTGCCTCTGGAAACACCATATATTTT
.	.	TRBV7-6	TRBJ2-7	CASSLSSVHEQYF	TGTGCCAGCAGCTTAAGTAGCGTCCACGAGCAGTACTTC
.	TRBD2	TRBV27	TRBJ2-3	CASSSIAGGWTDTQYF	TGTGCCAGCAGTTCCATAGCGGGAGGGTGGACAGATACGCAGTATTTT
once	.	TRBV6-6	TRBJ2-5	CASCISGYQETQYF	TGTGCCAGCTGCATCTCAGGTTACCAAGAGACCCAGTACTTC
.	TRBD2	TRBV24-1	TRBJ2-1	CATEERGGHVEQFF	TGTGCCACCGAGGAGCGGGGGGGCCACGTTGAGCAGTTCTTC
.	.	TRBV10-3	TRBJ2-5	CAISRNREETQYF	TGTGCCATCAGTAGGAACAGGGAAGAGACCCAGTACTTC
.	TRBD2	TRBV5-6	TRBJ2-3	CASSFWAGRADTQYF	TGTGCCAGCAGCTTTTGGGCAGGGAGGGCAGATACGCAGTATTTT
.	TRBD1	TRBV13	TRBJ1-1	CASSPRQGRNTEAFF	TGTGCCAGCAGCCCGCGACAGGGAAGGAACACTGAAGCTTTCTTT
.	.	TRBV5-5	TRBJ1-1	CASSNVGSTEAFF	TGTGCCAGCAGCAACGTTGGTAGCACTGAAGCTTTCTTT
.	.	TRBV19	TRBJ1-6	CASKTGKSPLHF	TGTGCCAGTAAGACAGGAAAGTCACCCCTCCACTTT